The entry that follows covers one T cell receptor (beta chain) sequence. Its specificity is unknown. CDR1 and CDR2 (germline): SGHTA, FQGNSA. The V end lost 5 bases, the J end lost 3 bases, and 17 bases lay between the germline ends. This CDR3 spans 15 amino acids. The data were obtained in a study of vaccination and CD4 T cells after COVID-19. About the research overall: Six men and four women formed the convalescents, two being Hispanic.

Cultured CD4+ T-cell DNA underwent Oncomine TCR Beta short-read sequencing. TCRdb reprocessed the PCR reads via MiXCR and lists one record per CDR3 protein. The sample carries nearly 15,000 distinct CDR3 sequences, about 53% recorded once. Specified treatment: roughly ten-day PBMC culture with coronavirus spike peptide pools or control peptides (ViraFEST assay). The V gene is TRBV7-2, the J gene TRBJ2-7; D uncertain. The sequencing here drew on CD4+ T cells from blood, cultured in vitro, taken before SARS-CoV-2 vaccination. This clonotype was sampled from a human donor who had recovered from COVID-19. CDR3 amino acids: CASSPGTLRVYEQYF. CDR3 DNA: TGTGCCAGCAGCCCGGGTACTCTCCGCGTCTACGAGCAGTACTTC.